This T cell receptor beta chain was profiled in a study of technical replicates of blood from several donors. Method: immunoSEQ multiplex PCR; TCRdb's copy keeps in-frame clones and lacks some. This sample has tens of thousands of clones; 90% to 95% occur once, and the top ten carry approximately 4.4%. The CDR3 totals 16 residues. Trimming stripped 0 bases from V and 7 bases from J, with 18 bases between. Germline-derived CDR1 and CDR2 are PRHDT and FYEKMQ (reference sequence). The sample was PBMCs. This chain links TRBV13 with TRBJ2-5, with a weak D call TRBD2 (6 bases). This receptor was identified in a human donor in good health. Some clones in this sample may be carry-over from other donors' samples. In DNA, the CDR3 is TGTGCCAGCAGCTTAGGTCCGGGGGATATAGAAGGGACCCAGTACTTC. This gives the protein CASSLGPGDIEGTQYF.